This T cell receptor beta chain was recovered during a study of immune evolution from preneoplasia to lung adenocarcinoma. This table comes from immunoSEQ multiplex PCR, and its TCRdb copy is limited to in-frame clones, with some not included. The sample lists 9,500 to 13,000 clones; 75% to 80% were seen once. Patients had resection in Japan or China between 2014 and 2017. Sequencing used FFPE minimally invasive lung adenocarcinoma tissue. The TCR was taken from a person between 70 and 80 years old with lung adenocarcinoma.

CDR3 DNA: TGTGCCACATATAAAAGCGGGAGTGGAGACATTCAGTACTTC. Translated, it gives CATYKSGSGDIQYF. The chain links TRBV6-5 to TRBJ2-4; 8 nucleotides agree with TRBD2. The V and J ends lost 10 bases and 8 bases, in that order; junction bases with no gene match: 13. The germline V gene encodes CDR1 MNHEY and CDR2 SVGAGI. The CDR3 has 14 amino acids.